This T cell receptor (beta chain) appears in the sequencing data of a study of blood T cells in healthy people across ages. Study-wide results and caveats: More naive CD4+ cells and higher diversity were found in long-lived than in aged donors.

Using a J-beta primer mix together with a sample-barcoded 5' primer, a second PCR was run for about 6 to 12 cycles. TCRdb passed the 5' RACE reads through MiXCR, listing each CDR3 protein once. The table has approximately 2,000,000 distinct CDR3 sequences, more than 35% seen once. This CDR3 region has 13 residues. The V and J ends lost 3 bases and 13 bases respectively, with 18 bases between them. Points on this clonotype: Antigen unknown.

The rearrangement joins TRBV12-3 or TRBV12-4 to TRBJ1-2; TRBD1 might be the D (5 bases). The sequenced sample consisted of blood. The receptor comes from a human donor in good health. CDR3 in DNA: TGTGCCAGCAGTTTCGCAGGGACCAAGCACCCCACCTTC. Protein: CASSFAGTKHPTF.